The 2 T cell receptor beta chains in this list originate from one sample, sequenced in a study of cytomegalovirus exposure and HLA in healthy donors. Clones were read by immunoSEQ multiplex PCR, and TCRdb kept only the in-frame ones, dropping some. The sample has 220,000 or so clones; roughly 83% are singletons. The specimen was PBMCs. These receptors were taken from a woman aged 25 to 39 in good health and CMV-seropositive.

The rearrangement uses TRBV4-1 and TRBJ1-5; D is ambiguous. There are 15 residues in the CDR3. Deletions cut 0 bases from V and 4 bases from J, with 10 bases between. Germline V gene sequence: CDR1 MGHRA, CDR2 YSYEKL. The CDR3 coding sequence is TGCGCCAGCAGCCAAGACTGGACGAGGAATCAGCCCCAGCATTTT. Translated: CASSQDWTRNQPQHF.

J is TRBJ1-1 and V is TRBV28; TRBD1 might be the D (6 bases). Germline CDR1 is MDHEN and CDR2 is SYDVKM. The ends were cut back, 0 bases at V and 1 base at J, with 9 bases in the middle. This CDR3 is built from 15 residues. Here the CDR3 reads CASSLWEDRNTEAFF. The CDR3 DNA reads as TGTGCCAGCAGTTTATGGGAGGACAGGAACACTGAAGCTTTCTTT.